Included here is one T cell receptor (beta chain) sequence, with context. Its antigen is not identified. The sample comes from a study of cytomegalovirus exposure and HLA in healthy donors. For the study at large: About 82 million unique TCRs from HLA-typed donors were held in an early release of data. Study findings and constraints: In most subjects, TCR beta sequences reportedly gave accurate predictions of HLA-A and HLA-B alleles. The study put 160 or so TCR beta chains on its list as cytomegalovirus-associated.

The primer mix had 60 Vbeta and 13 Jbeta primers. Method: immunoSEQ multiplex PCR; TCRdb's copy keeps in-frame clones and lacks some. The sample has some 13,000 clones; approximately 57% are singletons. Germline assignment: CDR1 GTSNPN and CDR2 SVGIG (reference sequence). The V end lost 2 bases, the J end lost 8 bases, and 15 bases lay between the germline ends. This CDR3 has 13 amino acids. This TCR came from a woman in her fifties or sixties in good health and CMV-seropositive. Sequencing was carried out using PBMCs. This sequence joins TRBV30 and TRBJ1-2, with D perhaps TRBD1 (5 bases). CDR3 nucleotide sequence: TGTGCCTGGAGTAGCCAGGGTACTCGAGGCTACACCTTC. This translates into CAWSSQGTRGYTF.